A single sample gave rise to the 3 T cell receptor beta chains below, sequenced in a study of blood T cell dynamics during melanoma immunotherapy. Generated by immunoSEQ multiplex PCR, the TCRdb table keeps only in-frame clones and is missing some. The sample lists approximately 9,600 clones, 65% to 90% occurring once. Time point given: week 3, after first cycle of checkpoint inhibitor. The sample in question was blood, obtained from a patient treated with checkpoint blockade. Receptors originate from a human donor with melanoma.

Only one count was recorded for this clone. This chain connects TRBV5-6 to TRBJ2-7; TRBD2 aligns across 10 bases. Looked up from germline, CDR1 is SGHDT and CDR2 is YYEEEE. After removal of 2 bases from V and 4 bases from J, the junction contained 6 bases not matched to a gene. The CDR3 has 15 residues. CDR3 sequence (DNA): TGTGCCAGCAGCTTCTTTGGTAGCGGGGGGTACGAGCAGTACTTC. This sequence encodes CASSFFGSGGYEQYF. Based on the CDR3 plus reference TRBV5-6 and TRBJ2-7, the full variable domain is DAGVTQSPTHLIKTRGQQVTLRCSPKSGHDTVSWYQQALGQGPQFIFQYYEEEERQRGNFPDRFSGHQFPNYSSELNVNALLLGDSALYLCASSFFGSGGYEQYFGPGTRLTVT.

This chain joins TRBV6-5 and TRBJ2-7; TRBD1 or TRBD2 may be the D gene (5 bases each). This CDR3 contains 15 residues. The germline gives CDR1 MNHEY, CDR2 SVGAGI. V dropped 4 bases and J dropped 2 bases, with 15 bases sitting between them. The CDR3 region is CASSSSLGVTYEQYF. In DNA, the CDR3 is TGTGCCAGCAGTTCTTCATTGGGGGTTACCTACGAGCAGTACTTC.

For the CDR3, the DNA is TGTGCCAGCAGTGATCTTCCTCCAGTGGGGAACACTGAAGCTTTCTTT. Amino acid sequence: CASSDLPPVGNTEAFF. This chain connects TRBV6-1 to TRBJ1-1; D not resolved. The CDR3 loop spans 16 amino acids. Germline V gene sequence: CDR1 MNHNS, CDR2 SASEGT. Trimming pared 3 bases from V and 1 base from J, leaving 15 bases between.